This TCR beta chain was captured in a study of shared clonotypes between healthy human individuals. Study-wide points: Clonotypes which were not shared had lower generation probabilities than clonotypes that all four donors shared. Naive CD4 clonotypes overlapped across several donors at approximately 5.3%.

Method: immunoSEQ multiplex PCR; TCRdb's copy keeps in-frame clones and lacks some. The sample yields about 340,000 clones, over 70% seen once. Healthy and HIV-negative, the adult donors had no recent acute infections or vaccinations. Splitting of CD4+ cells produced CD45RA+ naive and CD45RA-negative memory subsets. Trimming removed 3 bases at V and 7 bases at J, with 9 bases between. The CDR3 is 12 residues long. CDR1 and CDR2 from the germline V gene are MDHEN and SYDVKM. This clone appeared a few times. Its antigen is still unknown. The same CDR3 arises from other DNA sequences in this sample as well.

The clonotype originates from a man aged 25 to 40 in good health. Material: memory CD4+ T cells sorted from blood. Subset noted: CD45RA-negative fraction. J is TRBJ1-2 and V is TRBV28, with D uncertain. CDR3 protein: CASSFGVGGYTF. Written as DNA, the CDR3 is TGTGCCAGCAGTTTCGGGGTCGGTGGCTACACCTTC.